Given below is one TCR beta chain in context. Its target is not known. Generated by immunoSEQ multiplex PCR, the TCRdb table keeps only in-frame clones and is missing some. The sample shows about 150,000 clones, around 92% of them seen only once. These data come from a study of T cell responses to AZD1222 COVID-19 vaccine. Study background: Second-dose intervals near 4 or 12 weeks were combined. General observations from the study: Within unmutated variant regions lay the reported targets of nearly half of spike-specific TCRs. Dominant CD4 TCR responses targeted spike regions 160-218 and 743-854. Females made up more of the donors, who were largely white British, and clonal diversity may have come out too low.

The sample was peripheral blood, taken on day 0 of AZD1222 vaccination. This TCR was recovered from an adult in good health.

The CDR3 loop reads CASSSAAGQYF. The CDR3 coding sequence is TGTGCCAGCAGCTCCGCCGCCGGCCAGTACTTC. V gene TRBV7-9 combines with J gene TRBJ2-7; D unclear. CDR1 and CDR2 from the germline V gene are SEHNR and FQNEAQ (reference sequence). This CDR3 has 11 residues. Trimming pared 4 bases from V and 10 bases from J, leaving 11 bases between.